These T cell receptor beta chains were read from a single sample in a study of PD-1 blockade in mismatch repair-deficient tumors. TCRdb keeps only in-frame clones here, not all; method: immunoSEQ multiplex PCR. The sample gives some 110,000 clones, roughly 80% of which show up once; 4.7% is in the top ten. This sample comprised peripheral blood, obtained 60 weeks after starting pembrolizumab. The receptors come from an adult with mismatch repair-deficient cancer. Both conserved end residues are part of each CDR3. D genes are given only for firm matches. Rows may omit the clone size; those that give it use once, few, many or a size class.

d_gene	abundance	v_gene	j_gene	CDR3nt	CDR3aa
TRBD1	few	TRBV19	TRBJ1-1	TGTGCCAGTAGTATCCGACAGGGGAACACTGAAGCTTTCTTT	CASSIRQGNTEAFF
.	.	TRBV30	TRBJ2-2	TGTGCCTGGAATTTGGGCGGGGCCGGGGAGCTGTTTTTT	CAWNLGGAGELFF
TRBD1	.	TRBV7-9	TRBJ1-2	TGTGCCAGCAGCTCCGGACAGGGGCCCTATGGCTACACCTTC	CASSSGQGPYGYTF
TRBD1	.	TRBV2	TRBJ1-1	TGTGCCAGCTCCGGGACAGGGGCCACTGAAGCTTTCTTT	CASSGTGATEAFF
.	.	TRBV2	TRBJ2-2	TGTGCCAGCAGTCCAGTTGTCGGCTCAACCGGGGAGCTGTTTTTT	CASSPVVGSTGELFF
.	.	TRBV7-9	TRBJ1-1	TGTGCCAGCAGCGGAGGGGGGGCACGGATGAACACTGAAGCTTTCTTT	CASSGGGARMNTEAFF
.	once	TRBV19	TRBJ2-7	TGTGCCAGTAAAATCGAGAGGGGTGGTTACGAGCAGTACTTC	CASKIERGGYEQYF
TRBD2	.	TRBV30	TRBJ2-5	TGTGCCTGGAGAGGGCTAGCGGGAGGGCGGCAAGAGACCCAGTACTTC	CAWRGLAGGRQETQYF
.	few	TRBV19	TRBJ2-3	TGTGCCAGTAGTATTAACCTCTGGGGCACAGATACGCAGTATTTT	CASSINLWGTDTQYF
TRBD1	few	TRBV6-1	TRBJ1-1	TGTGCCAGCAGTGTGTCAGGGGGTCTCACTGAAGCTTTCTTT	CASSVSGGLTEAFF
.	.	TRBV4-3	TRBJ2-1	TGCGCCAGCAGCCAAGATATGGGCGAGCAGTTCTTC	CASSQDMGEQFF
.	.	TRBV7-9	TRBJ1-1	TGTGCCAGCAGCTCCGATCCAGGGACTGAAGCTTTCTTT	CASSSDPGTEAFF
.	once	TRBV9	TRBJ2-4	TGTGCCAGCAGCGTAGCTGCCGGGAACATTCAGTACTTC	CASSVAAGNIQYF
TRBD2	once	TRBV19	TRBJ2-7	TGTGCCAGTAGGTGGGCTAGCGGGAGCTACGAGCAGTACTTC	CASRWASGSYEQYF
TRBD1	.	TRBV7-2	TRBJ2-5	TGTGCCAGCAGCCTTCAAGGGGGCCCAGAGACCCAGTACTTC	CASSLQGGPETQYF
.	.	TRBV6-1	TRBJ1-1	TGTGCCAGCGGATTTGAAGCTTTCTTT	CASGFEAFF
.	.	TRBV29-1	TRBJ2-1	TGCAGCGTTGTCCCTAGCACCTCCTACAATGAGCAGTTCTTC	CSVVPSTSYNEQFF
TRBD1	.	TRBV11-2	TRBJ2-3	TGTGCCAGCAGCTGGACAGGCCTAAGAACAGATACGCAGTATTTT	CASSWTGLRTDTQYF
TRBD1	.	TRBV2	TRBJ2-1	TGTGCCAGCAGTGTCCCGGGACAGGGGGCCATAACGGACAATGAGCAGTTCTTC	CASSVPGQGAITDNEQFF
TRBD1	.	TRBV5-4	TRBJ1-4	TGTGCCAGCAGCCTCGGGACAGGGGCTGAAAAACTGTTTTTT	CASSLGTGAEKLFF
TRBD1	.	TRBV4-2	TRBJ1-1	TGTGCCAGCAGCCACGAACCGGACAGGGACACTGAAGCTTTCTTT	CASSHEPDRDTEAFF
.	few	TRBV11-3	TRBJ2-5	TGTGCCAGCAGCCCACCCGGACTGAATAAACAAGAGACCCAGTACTTC	CASSPPGLNKQETQYF
TRBD1	few	TRBV9	TRBJ2-2	TGTGCCAGCAGCGTTCGACCGGGACAGGGAACCGGGGAGCTGTTTTTT	CASSVRPGQGTGELFF
.	.	TRBV7-7	TRBJ2-2	TGTGCTAGCAGCTTAGCTATTGGCGAAACCGGGGAGCTGTTTTTT	CASSLAIGETGELFF
.	.	TRBV5-1	TRBJ2-3	TGCGCCAGCAGCTTGGGTAACCCACTCGAGACGCAGTATTTT	CASSLGNPLETQYF
TRBD2	.	TRBV7-2	TRBJ2-1	TGTGCCAGCAGCTTAGTGGCTAGCGGGAGAGCATACAATGAGCAGTTCTTC	CASSLVASGRAYNEQFF
.	.	TRBV6-1	TRBJ1-3	TGTGCCAGCAGTGAAGCGGTGGCTGGAAACACCATATATTTT	CASSEAVAGNTIYF
TRBD1	.	TRBV18	TRBJ1-4	TGTGCCAGCTCACCGCGGGACAGGGATGAAAAACTGTTTTTT	CASSPRDRDEKLFF
.	.	TRBV19	TRBJ1-5	TGTGCCAGTAGTCCTCCCTCGGATCAGCCCCAGCATTTT	CASSPPSDQPQHF
TRBD2	.	TRBV4-3	TRBJ2-1	TGCGCCAGCAGCCAAGGACTAGCGGCTGCGTACAATGAGCAGTTCTTC	CASSQGLAAAYNEQFF
TRBD1	.	TRBV5-4	TRBJ2-7	TGTGCCAGCAGCTCAGGGGACAGCAGCTACGAGCAGTACTTC	CASSSGDSSYEQYF
TRBD1	.	TRBV18	TRBJ1-5	TGTGCCAGCTCACCTGGGACAGGGGAAGATCAGCCCCAGCATTTT	CASSPGTGEDQPQHF
.	once	TRBV11-2	TRBJ2-2	TGTGCCAGCAGCGGTAAGGGACGGAACACCGGGGAGCTGTTTTTT	CASSGKGRNTGELFF
TRBD1	once	TRBV12-5	TRBJ2-5	TGTGCTAGTGGTTTGGTACTCGGGACAGGAGTCCAAGAGACCCAGTACTTC	CASGLVLGTGVQETQYF
.	.	TRBV2	TRBJ1-1	TGTGCCAGCAAAGGGGAGAGTGCGTCCGAAGCTTTCTTT	CASKGESASEAFF
.	.	TRBV6-5	TRBJ2-7	TGTGCCAGCAGTGTAAGAGGGGGTGTTGGAGAGCAGTACTTC	CASSVRGGVGEQYF
.	.	TRBV10-1	TRBJ1-1	TGCGCCAGCAGTGAAGGGGGACCCGGGGGCACTGAAGCTTTCTTT	CASSEGGPGGTEAFF
.	.	TRBV6-5	TRBJ1-1	TGTGCCAGCAGTCCCGGGGGTTACACTGAAGCTTTCTTT	CASSPGGYTEAFF
TRBD1	.	TRBV19	TRBJ2-3	TGTGCCAGTAGTATGGCCGGGACAGGGGGCACAGATACGCAGTATTTT	CASSMAGTGGTDTQYF
.	few	TRBV6-5	TRBJ1-2	TGTGCCAGCAGTGCGCACGGTAACTATGGCTACACCTTC	CASSAHGNYGYTF
TRBD2	.	TRBV4-1	TRBJ2-1	TGCGCCAGCAGCCAAGATTACAGGCCTAGCGGGGTCTACAATGAGCAGTTCTTC	CASSQDYRPSGVYNEQFF
.	.	TRBV12-5	TRBJ2-3	TGTGCTAGTGGTTTGTTCCCCCTGGCAGATACGCAGTATTTT	CASGLFPLADTQYF
TRBD1	.	TRBV19	TRBJ2-6	TGTGCCAGCTCGTTGTCTGGACAGGGCCAAACTGGGGCCAACGTCCTGACTTTC	CASSLSGQGQTGANVLTF